This T cell receptor beta chain was recorded in a study of T cells after yellow fever vaccination. Study-wide findings and caveats: Most clones from primary vaccination were detected again post-booster (96% CD4, approximately 90% CD8). By day 5 rather than day 15, the secondary response had peaked, though it was weaker. Researchers cautioned that FACS-sorted repertoires could harbor abundant clonotypes contaminating from the bulk population.

Germline lookup yields CDR1 MNHEY and CDR2 SVGEGT. V dropped 2 bases and J dropped 6 bases, with 5 bases sitting between them. The CDR3 is 11 residues long. This clonotype has more than one count but fewer than ten. Antigen unknown. TCRdb used MiXCR to reprocess the 5' RACE reads, holding one entry per CDR3 protein. The data hold some 600,000 distinct CDR3 sequences, with 9% to 15% observed a single time. This TCR came from a man aged 25 to 45 who received the YFV17D yellow fever vaccine. This chain uses TRBV6-2 or TRBV6-3 with TRBJ2-7; D is uncertain. The source was PBMCs, collected on the day of the yellow fever booster vaccination. CDR3 in amino acids: CASSYLVEQYF. DNA of the CDR3: TGTGCCAGCAGTTACCTAGTCGAGCAGTACTTC.